Detailed here is one T cell receptor beta chain. Antigen specificity is unknown. This entry belongs to a study of T cell responses to AZD1222 COVID-19 vaccine. Pooling was applied to second doses at about 4 or about 12 weeks. Only in-frame clones appear in the TCRdb table, and some are missing; sequencing was by immunoSEQ multiplex PCR. The table lists about 150,000 clones, 87% of them singletons. Overall study results and limits: Close to half of all spike-specific TCRs reportedly target regions of the variants that are unmutated. Recipients of AZD1222 seropositive at baseline numbered only 6 or 7.

This specimen was peripheral blood, taken 28 days after the second AZD1222 dose. The TCR was taken from an adult who received the AZD1222 COVID-19 vaccine.

DNA for the CDR3: TGTGCCAGCAGTGAAAGAGGTCGGTCCTATGGCTACACCTTC. Protein sequence: CASSERGRSYGYTF. This sequence joins TRBV2 and TRBJ1-2; no clear D gene. Deletions cut 2 bases from V and 4 bases from J, with 11 bases between. The CDR3 runs to 14 residues. Germline V gene sequence: CDR1 SNHLY, CDR2 FYNNEI.